This TCR beta chain was sequenced during a study of OX40 agonist ivuxolimab in advanced cancers. Across the whole study: Ivuxolimab, which is an agonistic anti-OX40 (CD134) antibody, was administered to the patients.

V was shortened by 0 bases and J by 2 bases, with 9 bases between the two germline ends. This CDR3 spans 16 amino acids. CDR1 SGHRS and CDR2 YFSETQ come from the germline V gene. As regards this clone: The target antigen is unknown.

Method: immunoSEQ multiplex PCR; TCRdb's copy keeps in-frame clones and lacks some. The sample has approximately 89,000 clones, around nine tenths seen once. Regarding the study as a whole: Low normalized T-cell clonal expansion was also seen in some nonresponders. In the 0.1 to 3.0 mg/kg range, CD4+ and CD8+ blood T cells had expanded clonally by week 6. The antigen specificity of the peripheral T cells (those that were expanded) was not determined.

This sequence joins TRBV5-1 and TRBJ2-6; perhaps TRBD2 as D (5 bases). This clonotype originated in an adult with an advanced solid tumor such as melanoma, head and neck, liver or kidney cancer. The specimen was CD4+ or CD8+ T cells sorted from blood, collected in a trial of the OX40 agonist ivuxolimab. This chain's CDR3 is CASSLAGGAGANVLTF. CDR3 coding DNA: TGCGCCAGCAGCTTGGCAGGAGGTGCTGGGGCCAACGTCCTGACTTTC.